One sample yielded the 8 T cell receptor beta chains listed below, sequenced in a study of T cell clonality in common variable immunodeficiency. Clones were sequenced by immunoSEQ multiplex PCR, and TCRdb holds only the in-frame ones, with some missing. The repertoire consists of around 52,000 clones, none detected only once. Sequenced material: peripheral blood mononuclear cells. These receptors were obtained from a person aged 18 to 69 in good health.

This clone has at least ten counts. The DNA ends 3 residues before the CDR3 does, and the rest of the CDR3 is filled in from the germline J gene. This chain uses TRBV5-1 with TRBJ2-2; D is undetermined. V was shortened by 1 base and J by 9 bases, with 16 bases between the two germline ends. Germline lookup yields CDR1 SGHRS and CDR2 YFSETQ. This CDR3 is 15 amino acids long. The covered CDR3 bases are TGCGCCAGCAGCTTGAACGAGCCTATCAACCGGGAG. As protein: CASSLNEPINRE. The full CDR3 reads CASSLNEPINRELFF.

The table lists this clone with many counts. The read ends 3 residues early relative to the CDR3; the germline J gene fills the gap. The same CDR3 is also encoded by other DNA sequences in this sample. The genes are TRBV5-1 and TRBJ2-3; D call uncertain. Trimming stripped 4 bases from V and 0 bases from J, with 9 bases between. CDR1 and CDR2 from the germline V gene are SGHRS and YFSETQ. The CDR3 is 14 amino acids. Incomplete CDR3 DNA: TGCGCCAGCAGCGCCATCGGTAGCACAGATACG. Protein sequence: CASSAIGSTDT. The complete CDR3 reads CASSAIGSTDTQYF.

This clone was counted many times. Read data end 3 residues before the CDR3 end; the end is taken from the germline J gene. The chain is built from TRBV28 and TRBJ1-5, with 7 bases fitting TRBD1. This CDR3 spans 15 amino acids. Germline-derived CDR1 and CDR2 are MDHEN and SYDVKM. The V segment lost 6 bases and the J segment 2 bases; nucleotides outside the gene matches: 7. CDR3: CASRPAGGGNQPQHF. The part of the CDR3 DNA that was read is TGTGCCAGCAGACCCGCAGGGGGTGGCAATCAGCCC.

In its sample, this clone was seen many times. The read halts 3 residues ahead of the CDR3 end, with the missing end drawn from the germline J gene. The V call is TRBV19, the J call TRBJ2-7; the match to TRBD2 covers 8 bases. Germline assignment: CDR1 LNHDA and CDR2 SQIVND (reference sequence). The CDR3 runs to 15 residues. With V trimmed by 5 bases and J by 3 bases, 9 bases remained unmatched. This CDR3 is CASSPLDSGGYEQYF. The CDR3 DNA, read in part, is TGTGCCAGTAGTCCCCTCGACAGCGGGGGCTACGAG.

Many counts were recorded for this clone. The read terminates 3 residues before the CDR3 end, so the remaining end is supplied by the germline J gene. V usage is TRBV5-1 and J usage is TRBJ2-6; 12 nucleotides align to TRBD2. Germline values: CDR1 SGHRS, CDR2 YFSETQ. The V and J ends lost 5 bases and 0 bases, in that order; junction bases with no gene match: 9. This CDR3 has 19 amino acids. The DNA read from the CDR3 is TGCGCCAGCAGAGGACTAGCGGGGCCCTCCTCCTCTGGGGCCAACGTC. Its protein is CASRGLAGPSSSGANV. The whole CDR3 sequence is CASRGLAGPSSSGANVLTF.

This clone was detected many times. The covered CDR3 bases are TGTGCCAGCAGCCCCCGGCGGGAGGGCCTCGGGGGGGAG. Translation gives CASSPRREGLGGE. The entire CDR3 is CASSPRREGLGGELFF. V usage is TRBV6-2 or TRBV6-3 and J usage is TRBJ2-2; TRBD2 matches 9 bases. The read stops 3 residues short of the end of the CDR3; the missing end is completed from the germline J gene. The V segment lost 6 bases and the J segment 8 bases; nucleotides outside the gene matches: 13. The length of the CDR3 is 16 residues. Germline CDR1 MNHEY, CDR2 SVGEGT.

This clone was counted between two and nine times. Read coverage stops 3 residues before the CDR3 terminus; the germline J gene supplies the remainder. V usage is TRBV11-1 and J usage is TRBJ1-3; D is unresolved. The germline V and J ends were trimmed by 0 bases and 4 bases, with 4 bases remaining between them. This CDR3 region has 13 residues. From germline, CDR1 is SGHAT and CDR2 FQDESV (reference sequence). The CDR3 loop is CASSLARGNTIYF. The sequenced CDR3 bases are TGTGCCAGCAGCTTAGCCCGGGGAAACACC.

This clone was found a few times. The read finishes 3 residues shy of the CDR3 end, and the germline J gene is used to complete it. The chain joins TRBV5-6 to TRBJ2-2; D not resolved. Per the germline V gene, CDR1 is SGHDT and CDR2 is YYEEEE. The CDR3 extends over 15 amino acids. With 7 bases removed from V and 6 bases from J, the gap between germline ends came to 19 bases. CDR3 region: CASSTLLSGAGELFF. Partial CDR3 DNA: TGTGCCAGCTCAACCCTACTCTCTGGTGCCGGGGAG.